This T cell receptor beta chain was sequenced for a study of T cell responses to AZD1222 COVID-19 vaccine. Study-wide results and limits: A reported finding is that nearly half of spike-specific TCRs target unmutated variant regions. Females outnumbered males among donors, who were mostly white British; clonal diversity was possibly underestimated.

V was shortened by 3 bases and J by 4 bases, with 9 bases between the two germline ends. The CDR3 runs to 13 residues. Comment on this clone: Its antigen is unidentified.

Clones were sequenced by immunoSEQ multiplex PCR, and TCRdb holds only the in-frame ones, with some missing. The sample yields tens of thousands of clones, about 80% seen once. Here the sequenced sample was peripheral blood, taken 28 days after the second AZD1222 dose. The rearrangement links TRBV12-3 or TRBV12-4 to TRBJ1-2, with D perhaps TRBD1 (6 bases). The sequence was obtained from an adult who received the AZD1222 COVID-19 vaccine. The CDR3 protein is CASSLGAFYGYTF. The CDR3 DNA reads TGTGCCAGCAGTTTGGGGGCCTTCTATGGCTACACCTTC.